The TCR beta chain under discussion was sequenced for a study of T cell responses to AZD1222 COVID-19 vaccine. Study as a whole: Samples with a second dose at about 4 or about 12 weeks were pooled together. General observations from the study: An increase in Spike-specific TCR breadth and depth was observed after two AZD1222 doses. There were mostly white British donors and more females than males, and clonal diversity was possibly underestimated. Mapped onto spike, vaccine-associated CD4 TCRs spanned it and were dominant at 160-218 and 743-854.

CDR3 size: 13 residues. From germline, CDR1 is LNHNV and CDR2 YYDKDF (reference sequence). The ends were cut back, 3 bases at V and 3 bases at J, with 7 bases in the middle. Only in-frame clones appear in the TCRdb table, and some are missing; sequencing was by immunoSEQ multiplex PCR. The data hold about 190,000 clones, with approximately 92% observed a single time. A remark on this clone: Its antigen is currently unknown.

Sample: peripheral blood, taken on day 0 of AZD1222 vaccination. V is TRBV15 and J is TRBJ2-3; the D is unclear. The sequence came from an adult in good health. The CDR3 DNA follows: TGTGCCACCAGCAGGTTGCGAACAGATACGCAGTATTTT. It codes for CATSRLRTDTQYF.